This TCR beta chain was documented in a study of molecular identifiers for immune sequencing clone quantification. Each CDR3 protein is one row after TCRdb ran MiXCR on the PCR reads. The table has hundreds of thousands of distinct CDR3 sequences, over 20% seen once. This clonotype was counted ten times or more. CDR1 SNHLY and CDR2 FYNNEI come from the germline V gene. Trimming shortened V by 3 bases and J by 0 bases, and 12 bases separated the two germline ends. This CDR3 spans 16 amino acids. The chain recombines TRBV2 with TRBJ1-5; TRBD1 is a possible D gene (5 bases). The origin of this receptor is a human donor in good health. Some libraries in this study had Jurkat cell RNA spiked in. Sequencing used naive CD8+ T cells from blood, with Jurkat cell RNA spiked in. Specified subset: FACS-sorted CD8+CD4-CCR7+CD45RA+ naive T cells. The CDR3 reads CASSDGGLFSNQPQHF. The CDR3 DNA reads as TGTGCCAGCAGTGATGGGGGTCTGTTTAGCAATCAGCCCCAGCATTTT.